Each of the 22 T cell receptor beta chains below was sequenced from the same sample in a study of regulatory T cells in long-lasting Graves disease. Time point defined: newly diagnosed GD, antithyroid drugs for less than 3 months. PBMC RNA served as the TCR library source. Building of the TCR beta libraries involved iRepertoire HTBI primers and Arm-PCR of CDR3 regions. Each CDR3 protein gets one entry after TCRdb re-called the multiplex PCR reads with MiXCR. This sample carries 350,000 to 450,000 distinct CDR3 sequences, 15% of them seen once, and the ten largest clones take roughly 8%. This sample also belongs to another study, concerning T cells in Graves' hyperthyroidism and ophthalmopathy.

The starting material was peripheral blood mononuclear cells (PBMCs), obtained at new diagnosis, from a patient treated with antithyroid drugs. The receptors were gathered from a middle-aged woman with Graves disease.

This clonotype was observed at least ten times. CDR3 protein: CASSYGGAPEFF. CDR3 bases: TGTGCCAGCAGCTATGGAGGGGCGCCTGAGTTCTTC. J is TRBJ2-1 and V is TRBV7-2; a weak D match, TRBD2 (6 bases). Germline V CDR1 and CDR2: SGHTA, FQGNSA. V lost 4 bases and J 14 bases, leaving 15 bases between the germline ends. This CDR3 region has 12 residues.

This clonotype appeared a few times. The chain uses TRBV6-2 or TRBV6-3 and TRBJ1-1; 9 bases match TRBD1. The CDR3 has 15 amino acids. Looked up from germline, CDR1 is MNHEY and CDR2 is SVGEGT. J was trimmed by 2 bases and V by 7 bases; bases with no gene match: 8. CDR3 bases: TGTGCCAGCACCAGGACAGGGGTAAAAAACACTGAAGCTTTCTTT. It specifies CASTRTGVKNTEAFF.

This clonotype was seen a few times. The chain is built from TRBV6-2 or TRBV6-3 and TRBJ1-2, with no clear D. The V and J ends lost 7 bases and 4 bases respectively, with 7 bases between them. CDR3 size: 11 residues. Germline V gene sequence: CDR1 MNHEY, CDR2 SVGEGT. In nucleotides, the CDR3 is TGTGCCAGCACTAAGGTCTATGGCTACACCTTC. Translation: CASTKVYGYTF.

This clonotype was detected a few times. The CDR3 DNA sequence: TGTGCCAGCAGCGTAGGATCCGGTTCAGCTAATGAAAAACTGTTTTTT. This translates into CASSVGSGSANEKLFF. The chain couples TRBV9 to TRBJ1-4; D ambiguous. Between the trimmed V and J ends, which lost 0 bases and 3 bases, there was a span of 12 bases. CDR3 length: 16 residues. Germline V CDR1 and CDR2: SGDLS, YYNGEE.

This clonotype appeared a few times. For the CDR3, the DNA is TGCAGTGCTAGAGGTCAGGAGGGGAACACCGGGGAGCTGTTTTTT. Amino acid sequence: CSARGQEGNTGELFF. This chain links TRBV20-1 with TRBJ2-2, with D perhaps matching TRBD2 (6 bases). Germline V CDR1 and CDR2: DFQATT, SNEGSKA (reference sequence). The CDR3 has 15 residues. V was clipped by 1 base and J by 1 base, with 10 bases between them.

This clonotype was found a few times. The J gene is TRBJ2-2, the V gene TRBV27; 7 nucleotides agree with TRBD2. Germline trimming cut 5 bases from V and 5 bases from J; bases unmatched to any gene: 5. This CDR3 is 14 amino acids long. CDR1 is MNHEY, CDR2 SMNVEV, per germline (reference sequence). The CDR3 DNA reads TGTGCCAGCAGTGATGAGGGAGGGACCGGGGAGCTGTTTTTT. Encoded protein: CASSDEGGTGELFF.

The chain employs TRBV28 and TRBJ2-7; possibly TRBD1 or TRBD2 for D (6 bases each). Germline V lookup: CDR1 MDHEN, CDR2 SYDVKM. This CDR3 has 14 residues. V was shortened by 7 bases and J by 4 bases, with 17 bases between the two germline ends. In DNA form, the CDR3 reads TGTGCCAGCACCCTAGGGGGGAGGTCTTACGAGCAGTACTTC. Residues: CASTLGGRSYEQYF.

The chain combines TRBV11-2 with TRBJ1-1; D gene unclear. The germline V gene has CDR1 SGHAT and CDR2 FQNNGV. The CDR3 contains 15 residues. V shed 0 bases and J shed 0 bases, with 8 bases lying between them. The CDR3 spells CASSLEMGLNTEAFF. In DNA, the CDR3 is TGTGCCAGCAGCTTAGAAATGGGGTTGAACACTGAAGCTTTCTTT.

This clonotype was detected ten times or more. The CDR3 nucleotides read TGTGCCTGGAGTATGGGGGGAGAGACCCAGTACTTC. Its translation: CAWSMGGETQYF. The chain links TRBV30 to TRBJ2-5; D is possibly TRBD2 (6 bases). CDR3 length equals 12 residues. The germline V gene has CDR1 GTSNPN and CDR2 SVGIG (reference sequence). Trimming removed 2 bases at V and 4 bases at J, with 8 bases between. The full variable domain, completed using reference TRBV30 and TRBJ2-5, is SQTIHQWPATLVQPVGSPLSLECTVEGTSNPNLYWYRQAAGRGLQLLFYSVGIGQISSEVPQNLSASRPQDRQFILSSKKLLLSDSGFYLCAWSMGGETQYFGPGTRLLVL.

This clonotype was counted at least ten times. The chain recombines TRBV27 with TRBJ2-2, with D tentatively TRBD1 (5 bases). Trimming took off 2 bases at V and 7 bases at J, with 20 bases between the two ends. This CDR3 has 17 amino acids. Germline V gene data show CDR1 as MNHEY and CDR2 as SMNVEV (reference sequence). CDR3 in amino acids: CASSLIGIRQTYGELFF. DNA of the CDR3: TGTGCCAGCAGTTTAATTGGAATAAGACAGACGTACGGGGAGCTGTTTTTT.

This clonotype was observed at least ten times. The rearrangement uses TRBV11-2 and TRBJ2-3; possibly TRBD2 for D (6 bases). This CDR3 is built from 16 residues. Trimming cost V 5 bases and J 1 base, with 16 bases left between them. Germline CDR1 reads SGHAT; CDR2 reads FQNNGV. CDR3 in DNA: TGTGCCAGCAGCCTCATCGGGGGACTGGGCACAGATACGCAGTATTTT. As protein: CASSLIGGLGTDTQYF.

This clonotype has a handful of counts. The V call is TRBV6-5, the J call TRBJ2-7, with 12 positions matching TRBD1. Looked up from germline, CDR1 is MNHEY and CDR2 is SVGAGI. This CDR3 has 16 amino acids. The trim removed 0 bases at V and 6 bases at J, leaving 6 bases unmatched. The CDR3 loop is CASSYSSGTGGIEQYF. CDR3 nucleotides: TGTGCCAGCAGTTACTCATCCGGGACAGGGGGCATCGAGCAGTACTTC.

V is TRBV3-1 and J is TRBJ2-2; D not resolved. Between the trimmed V and J ends, which lost 1 base and 4 bases, there was a span of 13 bases. The CDR3 loop spans 16 amino acids. Germline loops: CDR1 LGHDT, CDR2 YNNKEL (reference sequence). The CDR3 loop reads CASSQGSSASTGELFF. Written as DNA, the CDR3 is TGTGCCAGCAGCCAAGGATCCAGCGCAAGCACCGGGGAGCTGTTTTTT.

This clonotype was seen only a few times. V usage is TRBV30 and J usage is TRBJ2-7; 7 bases match TRBD1. With 1 base clipped from V and 4 bases from J, the junction kept 7 bases outside the gene matches. This CDR3 has 14 residues. CDR1 is GTSNPN and CDR2 is SVGIG in the germline V gene (reference sequence). The CDR3 is CAWSEDRKVYEQYF. CDR3 DNA sequence: TGTGCCTGGAGTGAGGACAGGAAGGTTTACGAGCAGTACTTC.

The chain is built from TRBV3-1 and TRBJ2-5, with 11 bases that match TRBD2. CDR3 size: 15 residues. Germline V gene sequence: CDR1 LGHDT, CDR2 YNNKEL (reference sequence). V lost 1 base, J lost 4 bases, and 2 bases stayed unmatched. The CDR3 sequence: CASSQVSGGGETQYF. The CDR3 DNA is TGTGCCAGCAGCCAAGTTAGCGGGGGGGGAGAGACCCAGTACTTC.

The chain has TRBV3-1 and TRBJ2-7, with D perhaps matching TRBD1 or TRBD2 (5 bases each). Germline assignment: CDR1 LGHDT and CDR2 YNNKEL (reference sequence). This CDR3 has 17 amino acids. V lost 2 bases and J 0 bases, leaving 17 bases between the germline ends. CDR3 protein: CASSQYWGEGSSYEQYF. The CDR3 coding sequence is TGTGCCAGCAGCCAATACTGGGGAGAGGGGAGCTCCTACGAGCAGTACTTC.

In this sample, this clonotype turned up many times. One base away lies a much larger clone, so this may be a sequencing read error. This sequence joins TRBV28 and TRBJ2-7; D remains unclear. Trimming cost V 3 bases and J 7 bases, with 4 bases left between them. This CDR3 is 10 amino acids long. Looked up from germline, CDR1 is MDHEN and CDR2 is SYDVKM. CDR3: CASSFQEQYF. The CDR3 DNA reads TGTGCCAGCAGTTTCCAGGAGCAGTACTTC.

This clonotype was observed at least ten times. The chain has TRBV5-5 and TRBJ2-7; maybe TRBD1 (7 bases). CDR3 length equals 13 residues. The V gene lost 3 bases and the J gene lost 1 base, with 8 bases spanning the gap. Germline CDR1 reads SGHKS; CDR2 reads YYEKEE (reference sequence). The CDR3 nucleotides read TGTGCCAGCAGCTCAGGGGGGTCCTACGAGCAGTACTTC. This translates into CASSSGGSYEQYF.

This clonotype was counted between two and nine times. DNA of the CDR3: TGTGCCTGGAGTCGCGGGACAGGGGTCTCTGGGGCCAACGTCCTGACTTTC. It specifies CAWSRGTGVSGANVLTF. V and J are TRBV30 and TRBJ2-6; TRBD1 agrees at 10 bases. V trimming: 2 bases; J trimming: 0 bases; junction bases outside the gene matches: 4. The germline gives CDR1 GTSNPN, CDR2 SVGIG (reference sequence). The CDR3 consists of 17 residues.

This clonotype was counted at least ten times. The chain couples TRBV11-3 to TRBJ1-1; D uncertain. V dropped 1 base and J dropped 2 bases, with 8 bases sitting between them. CDR3 size: 14 residues. From germline, CDR1 is SGHNT and CDR2 YENEEA. CDR3 protein: CASSLGRENTEAFF. The CDR3 DNA sequence: TGTGCCAGCAGCTTAGGTAGGGAAAACACTGAAGCTTTCTTT.

This clonotype was seen many times. The CDR3 DNA reads TGTGCCAGCAGTGCATCCGGGACTAGCGGGAGGGCCGTGATGAACGAGCAGTACTTC. This gives the protein CASSASGTSGRAVMNEQYF. This chain joins TRBV28 and TRBJ2-7; 16 bases are a match to TRBD2. CDR3 length: 19 residues. V lost 5 bases and J lost 5; bases outside the gene matches: 15. CDR1 MDHEN and CDR2 SYDVKM come from the germline V gene. Full variable domain (outside the CDR3, taken from reference TRBV28 and TRBJ2-7): DVKVTQSSRYLVKRTGEKVFLECVQDMDHENMFWYRQDPGLGLRLIYFSYDVKMKEKGDIPEGYSVSREKKERFSLILESASTNQTSMYLCASSASGTSGRAVMNEQYFGPGTRLTVT.

This clonotype has ten or more counts. The chain uses TRBV28 and TRBJ2-1, with 7 positions matching TRBD1. Per the germline V gene, CDR1 is MDHEN and CDR2 is SYDVKM. The V gene end was trimmed by 1 base and the J gene end by 8 bases; junction bases not matched to a gene: 11. The CDR3 is made up of 16 amino acids. CDR3 bases: TGTGCCAGCAGTTTATTCGGCAGGGGGTCCGTCGATGAGCAGTTCTTC. Residues: CASSLFGRGSVDEQFF.